Below are 19 T cell receptor beta chains sequenced from a single sample in a study of blood T cell repertoires in COVID-19. Only in-frame clones appear in the TCRdb table, and some are missing; sequencing was by immunoSEQ multiplex PCR. Of about 260,000 clones detected, approximately 85% appear once; the ten largest clones hold approximately 0.7%. Sequenced sample: peripheral blood. These receptors came from a human donor in a cohort sampled during active COVID-19.

The chain has TRBV19 and TRBJ1-1, with D possibly matching TRBD1 (5 bases). The CDR3 extends over 14 amino acids. CDR1 and CDR2 from the germline V gene are LNHDA and SQIVND (reference sequence). With 5 bases removed from V and 5 bases from J, the gap between germline ends came to 15 bases. The CDR3 spells CASSPQVGRTEAFF. The CDR3 bases are TGTGCCAGTAGTCCACAGGTGGGGAGGACTGAAGCTTTCTTT.

The chain links TRBV2 to TRBJ2-6; 9 bases agree with TRBD2. With V trimmed by 7 bases and J by 5 bases, 9 bases remained unmatched. CDR3 size: 16 residues. Germline V lookup: CDR1 SNHLY, CDR2 FYNNEI. The CDR3 loop is CASTPQRGARANVLTF. The CDR3 DNA is TGTGCCAGCACCCCTCAGCGGGGGGCGCGGGCCAACGTCCTGACTTTC.

This clone appeared a single time. V and J are TRBV7-2 and TRBJ2-3, with unresolved D. The CDR3 totals 15 residues. The ends were cut back, 2 bases at V and 0 bases at J, with 9 bases in the middle. Per the germline V gene, CDR1 is SGHTA and CDR2 is FQGNSA. CDR3 protein: CASSLFRSSTDTQYF. CDR3 bases: TGTGCCAGCAGCTTATTTCGTAGTAGCACAGATACGCAGTATTTT.

This clone was seen a handful of times. The chain uses TRBV29-1 and TRBJ1-1; 8 nucleotides match TRBD1. V gave up 5 bases and J gave up 4 bases; unmatched junction bases: 6. CDR3 length equals 13 residues. CDR1 SQVTM and CDR2 ANQGSEA come from the germline V gene. CDR3 amino acids: CSVWTGIATEAFF. CDR3 nucleotides: TGCAGCGTTTGGACAGGGATCGCCACTGAAGCTTTCTTT.

The V gene is TRBV5-6, the J gene TRBJ2-1, with 9 bases lining up with TRBD1. V shed 0 bases and J 7 bases; nucleotides not matched to a gene: 2. This CDR3 has 14 residues. Germline V gives CDR1 SGHDT, CDR2 YYEEEE. CDR3 protein: CASSLDRGQNEQFF. CDR3 sequence (DNA): TGTGCCAGCAGCTTGGACAGGGGGCAAAATGAGCAGTTCTTC.

The J gene is TRBJ1-2, the V gene TRBV4-3; no reliable D call. The germline V gene encodes CDR1 LGHNA and CDR2 YSLEER. The CDR3 consists of 14 residues. Trimming left V 4 bases short and J 3 bases short, with 12 bases between. The CDR3 protein is CASSPRWRDYGYTF. DNA for the CDR3: TGCGCCAGCAGCCCCCGATGGAGGGACTATGGCTACACCTTC.

This clone was seen a single time. The rearrangement joins TRBV27 to TRBJ1-1; D perhaps matches TRBD1 (5 bases). V lost 2 bases and J 6 bases, leaving 13 bases between the germline ends. Germline assignment: CDR1 MNHEY and CDR2 SMNVEV (reference sequence). The CDR3 sequence is 14 residues long. Here the CDR3 reads CASSLVATGSEAFF. In nucleotides, the CDR3 is TGTGCCAGCAGTTTAGTTGCTACAGGATCTGAAGCTTTCTTT.

The rearrangement uses TRBV2 and TRBJ2-7; no reliable D call. The length of the CDR3 is 13 residues. Trimming shortened V by 7 bases and J by 4 bases, and 14 bases separated the two germline ends. Germline assignment: CDR1 SNHLY and CDR2 FYNNEI. CDR3 sequence reads: CASIFNSDYEQYF. CDR3 nucleotide sequence: TGTGCCAGCATCTTTAACAGTGATTACGAGCAGTACTTC.

CDR3 coding DNA: TGTGCCTGGAGCGGGACTGGGTACACTGAAGCTTTCTTT. Its protein product is CAWSGTGYTEAFF. The gene calls are TRBV30 and TRBJ1-1; tentative D call: TRBD1 (5 bases). The CDR3 totals 13 residues. Between the trimmed V and J ends, which lost 3 bases and 3 bases, there was a span of 11 bases. Germline V gives CDR1 GTSNPN, CDR2 SVGIG (reference sequence).

The V call is TRBV4-1, the J call TRBJ1-1; 8 nucleotides line up with TRBD1. The length of the CDR3 is 16 residues. The germline CDR1 and CDR2 sequences are MGHRA and YSYEKL. J was trimmed by 4 bases and V by 2 bases; bases with no gene match: 9. CDR3 loop: CASSQSPTTGGTEAFF. As DNA, the CDR3 is TGCGCCAGCAGCCAATCCCCCACAACAGGGGGCACTGAAGCTTTCTTT.

The genes are TRBV3-1 (or the pseudogene TRBV3-2) and TRBJ2-7; TRBD1 aligns across 9 bases. The CDR3 runs to 12 residues. With V trimmed by 4 bases and J by 6 bases, 1 base remained unmatched. The germline CDR1 and CDR2 sequences are LGHDT and YNNKEL (reference sequence). CDR3 nucleotide sequence: TGTGCCAGCAGCCCGACAGGGGGCGAGCAGTACTTC. This gives the protein CASSPTGGEQYF.

The chain uses TRBV7-2 and TRBJ1-2, with 8 bases fitting TRBD1. From germline, CDR1 is SGHTA and CDR2 FQGNSA. With 4 bases clipped from V and 4 bases from J, the junction kept 2 bases outside the gene matches. The CDR3 loop spans 13 amino acids. CDR3 protein: CASSWTGSYGYTF. CDR3 nucleotide sequence: TGTGCCAGCAGCTGGACAGGGAGCTATGGCTACACCTTC.

This chain links TRBV4-3 with TRBJ2-7; possibly TRBD2 for D (5 bases). Germline CDR1 is LGHNA and CDR2 is YSLEER. V dropped 1 base and J dropped 2 bases, with 18 bases sitting between them. The CDR3 extends over 17 amino acids. The CDR3 spells CASSQVPLASRAYEQYF. The CDR3 coding sequence is TGCGCCAGCAGCCAAGTTCCCCTGGCTAGCCGGGCCTACGAGCAGTACTTC.

The chain is built from TRBV3-1 (or the pseudogene TRBV3-2) and TRBJ2-2, with D possibly TRBD2 on 7 matching bases. The CDR3 is 16 amino acids. Trimming removed 4 bases at V and 6 bases at J, with 18 bases between. CDR1 and CDR2 from the germline V gene are LGHDT and YNNKEL (reference sequence). CDR3 sequence reads: CASSPPRRGPPGELFF. The CDR3 region has the DNA TGTGCCAGCAGCCCCCCCAGGCGGGGGCCCCCCGGGGAGCTGTTTTTT.

The chain joins TRBV23-1 to TRBJ1-5; TRBD1 aligns across 9 bases. TRBV23-1 is assigned to the ORF class and has an uncertain function. V trimming: 8 bases; J trimming: 4 bases; junction bases outside the gene matches: 9. The CDR3 runs to 15 residues. This chain's CDR3 is CASPPPGQGNQPQHF. Here the CDR3 DNA reads TGCGCCAGCCCCCCCCCGGGACAGGGTAATCAGCCCCAGCATTTT.

The J gene is TRBJ2-7, the V gene TRBV25-1, with 7 bases that match TRBD2. There are 13 residues in the CDR3. Looked up from germline, CDR1 is MGHDK and CDR2 is SYGVNS. Trimming took 3 bases from V and 2 from J; bases not matched to a gene: 1. The CDR3 region is CASSEAGAYEQYF. The CDR3 DNA reads TGTGCCAGCAGTGAGGCGGGAGCCTACGAGCAGTACTTC.

The J gene is TRBJ1-3, the V gene TRBV28, with D maybe TRBD1 (5 bases). The CDR3 has 16 residues. The V end lost 8 bases, the J end lost 0 bases, and 17 bases lay between the germline ends. Germline V gene lookup returns CDR1 MDHEN and CDR2 SYDVKM. The CDR3 protein is CASYLGGTSSGNTIYF. The DNA of the CDR3 is TGTGCCAGCTATCTCGGGGGGACGAGCTCTGGAAACACCATATATTTT.

V and J are TRBV7-2 and TRBJ2-5; D may be TRBD2 (5 bases). The J call may be faulty, since TRBJ2-7 better matches the DNA end. The CDR3 is 14 amino acids. Germline CDR1 reads SGHTA; CDR2 reads FQGNSA. The CDR3 nucleotides read TGTGCCAGCAGCTTAGGTTCGCGGGCCTACGAGCAGTACTTC. Amino acid sequence: CASSLGSRAYEQYF.

This chain joins TRBV7-2 and TRBJ2-7; TRBD2 matches 7 bases. J gave up 6 bases and V 0 bases, and 5 bases lay outside the gene matches. Germline lookup yields CDR1 SGHTA and CDR2 FQGNSA. The CDR3 is made up of 14 amino acids. The CDR3 DNA reads TGTGCCAGCAGCTTAGCGGGAGGGCCGAGCGAGCAGTACTTC. This gives the protein CASSLAGGPSEQYF.